These 5 T cell receptor beta chains originate from one sample sequenced in a study of Graves' ophthalmopathy and Graves' hyperthyroidism. Scientists amplified the TCR beta CDR3 regions from RNA transcripts. The first-round RT-PCR employed HTBI primers together with the Qiagen OneStep RT-PCR kit. A multiplex PCR was then performed as the second round. One entry per CDR3 protein, called by TCRdb with MiXCR from the multiplex PCR reads. The profile shows 400,000 to 450,000 distinct CDR3 sequences, 20% to 25% of them singletons. Sample: peripheral blood. The origin of the receptors is a woman in her late teens or twenties with stable Graves' hyperthyroidism.

In its sample, this clonotype was seen a few times. The genes are TRBV20-1 and TRBJ2-5; 8 nucleotides line up with TRBD2. The junction had 8 bases not matched to a gene; V was cut back by 6 bases and J by 5 bases. The germline V gene encodes CDR1 DFQATT and CDR2 SNEGSKA (reference sequence). The CDR3 covers 13 residues. The DNA for the CDR3 is TGCAGTGCCCGCAGCGGGAGCTTTGAGACCCAGTACTTC. Translated, it gives CSARSGSFETQYF.

This clonotype was detected many times. The chain has TRBV7-9 and TRBJ1-2; 10 bases fit TRBD1. J gave up 3 bases and V 0 bases, and 1 base lay outside the gene matches. CDR3 size: 15 residues. Germline V gene sequence: CDR1 SEHNR, CDR2 FQNEAQ (reference sequence). Here the CDR3 reads CASSLADRGDYGYTF. The CDR3 nucleotides read TGTGCCAGCAGCTTAGCGGACAGGGGGGACTATGGCTACACCTTC.

This chain connects TRBV7-8 to TRBJ2-5; weak D call: TRBD2 (5 bases). Trimming cost V 2 bases and J 7 bases, with 17 bases left between them. From germline, CDR1 is SGHVS and CDR2 FQNEAQ. The CDR3 has 15 amino acids. The CDR3 nucleotides read TGTGCCAGCAGCTTATCCCGGGATCCAATGAGGACCCAGTACTTC. Translation gives CASSLSRDPMRTQYF.

This clonotype was counted ten times or more. The chain joins TRBV7-2 to TRBJ2-2; perhaps TRBD2 as D (6 bases). From germline, CDR1 is SGHTA and CDR2 FQGNSA. Trimming cost V 3 bases and J 7 bases, with 15 bases left between them. The CDR3 is 15 amino acids. The CDR3 nucleotides read TGTGCCAGCAGCTTGGGGGGAGGACCGAGCGGGGAGCTGTTTTTT. Protein product: CASSLGGGPSGELFF.

CDR3 DNA sequence: TGCAGTGCTAGACAGGGTTCGGAGCCCCAGCATTTT. This sequence encodes CSARQGSEPQHF. The chain joins TRBV20-1 to TRBJ1-5; D is possibly TRBD1 (5 bases). The V gene's germline CDR1 is DFQATT and CDR2 SNEGSKA (reference sequence). Trimming shortened V by 2 bases and J by 8 bases, and 10 bases separated the two germline ends. CDR3 length: 12 residues.